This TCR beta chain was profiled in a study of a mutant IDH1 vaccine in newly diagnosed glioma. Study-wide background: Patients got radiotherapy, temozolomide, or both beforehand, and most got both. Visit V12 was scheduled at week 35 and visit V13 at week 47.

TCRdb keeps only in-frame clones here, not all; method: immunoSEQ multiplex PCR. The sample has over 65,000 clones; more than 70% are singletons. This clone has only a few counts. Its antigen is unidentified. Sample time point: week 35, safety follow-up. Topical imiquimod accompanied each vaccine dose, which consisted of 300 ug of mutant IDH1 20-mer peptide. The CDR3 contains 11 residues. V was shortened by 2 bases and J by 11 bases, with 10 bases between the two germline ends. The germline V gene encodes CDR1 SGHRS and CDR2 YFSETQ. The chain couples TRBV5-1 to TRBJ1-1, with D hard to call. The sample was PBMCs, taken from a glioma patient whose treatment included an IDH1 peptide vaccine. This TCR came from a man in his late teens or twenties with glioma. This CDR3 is CASSLDRVAFF. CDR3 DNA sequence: TGCGCCAGCAGCTTAGATCGGGTGGCTTTCTTT.